These T cell receptor beta chains were read from a single sample in a study of blood T cell repertoires in COVID-19. Sequencing was performed with immunoSEQ multiplex PCR; in TCRdb, only in-frame clones are kept and a portion is missing. There are fewer than 250,000 clones in the sample; roughly nine tenths occur only once, and around 0.7% lies in the top ten. Sequenced input: peripheral blood. The source is a man aged 35-49 years with acute or convalescent COVID-19. Both conserved end residues are part of each CDR3. D genes are given only for firm matches. Only part of the rows carry a size: once, few, many, or a class if the clone is expanded.

TRBD1 few 13 TRBJ1-2 TRBV7-2 CASSSRQGYGYTF TGTGCCAGCAGCTCCAGACAGGGCTATGGCTACACCTTC
TRBD2 - 15 TRBJ2-7 TRBV5-4 CASSPTSGSSYEQYF TGTGCCAGCAGCCCGACTAGCGGAAGCTCCTACGAGCAGTACTTC
TRBD1 - 18 TRBJ2-6 TRBV18 CASSFSTGGWSGANVLTF TGTGCCAGCTCCTTCTCGACAGGGGGCTGGTCTGGGGCCAACGTCCTGACTTTC
TRBD2 - 13 TRBJ2-7 TRBV7-8 CASWPGGVHEQYF TGTGCCAGCTGGCCGGGAGGGGTCCACGAGCAGTACTTC
TRBD2 - 15 TRBJ2-7 TRBV2 CASSRRTSGGDEQYF TGTGCCAGCAGTAGACGGACTAGCGGGGGCGACGAGCAGTACTTC
- - 14 TRBJ1-2 TRBV3-1/TRBV3-2 CASSQAAGSYGYTF TGTGCCAGCAGCCAGGCGGCAGGGTCCTATGGCTACACCTTC
- - 15 TRBJ2-1 TRBV28 CASSPLVGRYNEQFF TGTGCCAGCAGTCCCCTCGTTGGCAGATACAATGAGCAGTTCTTC
- few 14 TRBJ2-3 TRBV5-1 CASSSAYSTDTQYF TGCGCCAGCAGCTCCGCCTACTCCACAGATACGCAGTATTTT
TRBD2 - 17 TRBJ2-2 TRBV5-1 CASSRRGGASNTGELFF TGCGCCAGCAGCAGGCGCGGGGGGGCCAGTAACACCGGGGAGCTGTTTTTT
TRBD1 - 13 TRBJ1-6 TRBV6-5 CASGGTGKIPLHF TGTGCCAGCGGGGGGACAGGCAAAATACCCCTCCACTTT
- - 12 TRBJ2-5 TRBV20-1 CSASIRSKTQYF TGCAGTGCTAGTATCAGGTCGAAGACCCAGTACTTC
TRBD1 - 14 TRBJ1-5 TRBV27 CASSLWTGHQPQHF TGTGCCAGCAGTTTATGGACAGGGCATCAGCCCCAGCATTTT
- - 14 TRBJ2-3 TRBV7-3 CASSLRRTADTQYF TGTGCCAGCAGCTTAAGGAGGACTGCAGATACGCAGTATTTT
TRBD1 - 14 TRBJ2-5 TRBV18 CASTPQGARETQYF TGTGCCAGCACCCCACAGGGGGCGCGGGAGACCCAGTACTTC
- - 14 TRBJ2-2 TRBV5-4 CASSPGPNTGELFF TGTGCCAGCAGCCCTGGGCCGAACACCGGGGAGCTGTTTTTT
TRBD2 - 17 TRBJ2-7 TRBV27 CASSLSSWGLLMDEQYF TGTGCCAGCAGTTTATCGTCTTGGGGACTATTGATGGACGAGCAGTACTTC
TRBD2 - 13 TRBJ2-1 TRBV19 CASKLGLGSEQFF TGTGCCAGTAAGTTGGGACTAGGATCTGAGCAGTTCTTC
TRBD1 - 14 TRBJ1-2 TRBV28 CASRQTGGGSGYTF TGTGCCAGCAGACAGACAGGGGGTGGTTCTGGCTACACCTTC
TRBD1 - 16 TRBJ2-2 TRBV11-2 CASSATGVSVTGELFF TGTGCCAGCAGCGCAACAGGGGTTAGTGTGACCGGGGAGCTGTTTTTT
- - 15 TRBJ1-2 TRBV6-1 CASSEALAGSYGYTF TGTGCCAGCAGTGAAGCGCTGGCAGGGTCCTATGGCTACACCTTC
- - 12 TRBJ2-7 TRBV29-1 CSVEGSGYEQYF TGCAGCGTTGAGGGGAGCGGGTACGAGCAGTACTTC
- - 14 TRBJ1-3 TRBV3-1/TRBV3-2 CASSPDTSGNTIYF TGTGCCAGCAGTCCGGACACCTCTGGAAACACCATATATTTT
- - 12 TRBJ2-7 TRBV2 CASSSQLYEQYF TGTGCCAGCAGTTCACAGCTCTACGAGCAGTACTTC
TRBD1 - 16 TRBJ2-7 TRBV4-1 CASSQEGDSDYYEQYF TGCGCCAGCAGCCAAGAAGGGGACAGTGATTACTACGAGCAGTACTTC
TRBD2 - 16 TRBJ2-1 TRBV10-3 CAISEFEREMYNEQFF TGTGCCATCAGTGAGTTTGAGCGGGAGATGTACAATGAGCAGTTCTTC
- - 17 TRBJ2-2 TRBV10-1 CASSDPEWGVNTGELFF TGCGCCAGCAGTGACCCCGAATGGGGGGTGAACACCGGGGAGCTGTTTTTT
- - 13 TRBJ1-1 TRBV28 CASSLRVNTEAFF TGTGCCAGCAGTTTGAGGGTGAACACTGAAGCTTTCTTT
- - 13 TRBJ1-2 TRBV12-3/TRBV12-4 CASSLGLGYGYTF TGTGCCAGCAGTTTGGGACTCGGCTATGGCTACACCTTC
TRBD1 medium-sized 15 TRBJ2-5 TRBV9 CASSSGQLTQETQYF TGTGCCAGCAGCTCGGGACAGCTTACTCAAGAGACCCAGTACTTC